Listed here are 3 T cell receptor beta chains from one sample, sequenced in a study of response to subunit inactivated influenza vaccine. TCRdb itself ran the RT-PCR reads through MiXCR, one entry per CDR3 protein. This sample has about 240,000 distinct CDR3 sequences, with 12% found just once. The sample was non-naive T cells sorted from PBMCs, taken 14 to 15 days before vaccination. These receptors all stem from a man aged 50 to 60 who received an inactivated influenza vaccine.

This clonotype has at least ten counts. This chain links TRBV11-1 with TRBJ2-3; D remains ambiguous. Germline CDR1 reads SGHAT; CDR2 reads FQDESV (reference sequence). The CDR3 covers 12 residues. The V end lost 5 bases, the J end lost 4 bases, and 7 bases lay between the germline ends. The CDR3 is CASSRIADTQYF. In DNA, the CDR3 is TGTGCCAGCAGCCGGATCGCAGATACGCAGTATTTT.

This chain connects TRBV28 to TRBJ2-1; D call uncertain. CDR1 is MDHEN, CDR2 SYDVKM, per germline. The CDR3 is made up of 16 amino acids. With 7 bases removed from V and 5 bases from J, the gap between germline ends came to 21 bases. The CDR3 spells CASITTERRKDNEQFF. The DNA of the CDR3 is TGTGCCAGCATTACTACCGAGAGACGAAAGGACAATGAGCAGTTCTTC.

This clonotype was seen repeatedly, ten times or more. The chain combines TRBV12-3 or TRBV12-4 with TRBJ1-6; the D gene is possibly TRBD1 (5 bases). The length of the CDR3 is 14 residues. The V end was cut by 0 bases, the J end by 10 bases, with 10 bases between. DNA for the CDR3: TGTGCCAGCAGTTTAGCAGGGGACGGCTCACCCCTCCACTTT. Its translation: CASSLAGDGSPLHF.